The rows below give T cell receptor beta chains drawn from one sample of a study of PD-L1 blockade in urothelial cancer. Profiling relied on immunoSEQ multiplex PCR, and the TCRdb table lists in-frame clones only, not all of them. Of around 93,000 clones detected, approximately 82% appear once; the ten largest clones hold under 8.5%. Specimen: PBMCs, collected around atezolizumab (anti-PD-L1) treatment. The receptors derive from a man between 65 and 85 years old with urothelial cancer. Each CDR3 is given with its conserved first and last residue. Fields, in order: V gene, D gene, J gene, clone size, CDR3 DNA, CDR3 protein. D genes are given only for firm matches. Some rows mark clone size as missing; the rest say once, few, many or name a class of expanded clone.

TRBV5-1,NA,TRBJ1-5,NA,TGCGCCAGCCAGAAGCAGCCCCAGCATTTT,CASQKQPQHF
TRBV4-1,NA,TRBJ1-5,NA,TGCGCCAGCAGCCAAGGATCTTGGGAGCGCAATCAGCCCCAGCATTTT,CASSQGSWERNQPQHF
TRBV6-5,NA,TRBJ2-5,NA,TGTGCCAGCAGTCTGAGCGGTCTCCCCGCAGAGACCCAGTACTTC,CASSLSGLPAETQYF
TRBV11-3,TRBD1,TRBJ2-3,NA,TGTGCCAGCAGCTCAGGACAGGGGGCCCCAGATACGCAGTATTTT,CASSSGQGAPDTQYF
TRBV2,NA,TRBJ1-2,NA,TGTGCCAGCAGCCGACAGACCAACTATGGCTACACCTTC,CASSRQTNYGYTF
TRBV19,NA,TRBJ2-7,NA,TGTGCCAGTAGTCCCTGGGCTGCCGCCTACGAGCAGTACTTC,CASSPWAAAYEQYF
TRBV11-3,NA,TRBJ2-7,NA,TGTGCCAGCAGCTTGACCGGAGCCTACGAGCAGTACTTC,CASSLTGAYEQYF
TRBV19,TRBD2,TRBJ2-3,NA,TGTGCCAGTAGTATAAAGGGAGGGGCAGATACGCAGTATTTT,CASSIKGGADTQYF
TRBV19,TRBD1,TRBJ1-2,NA,TGTGCCAGTCAGGGGGCAAGGTCAACTAACTATGGCTACACCTTC,CASQGARSTNYGYTF
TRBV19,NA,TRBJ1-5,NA,TGTGCCAGTCGCCAAAGCCAGACAGGTCATCAGCCCCAGCATTTT,CASRQSQTGHQPQHF
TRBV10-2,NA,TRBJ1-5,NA,TGCGCCAGCAGCCACAACTCGGGACATTCCAATCAGCCCCAGCATTTT,CASSHNSGHSNQPQHF
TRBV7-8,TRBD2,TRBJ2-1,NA,TGTGCCAGCAGCTTCCGTAGCGGGGAGAGCTCCTACAATGAGCAGTTCTTC,CASSFRSGESSYNEQFF
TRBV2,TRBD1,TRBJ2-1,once,TGTGCCAGCAATTCCGGGACAGGGGTCAGTGAGCAGTTCTTC,CASNSGTGVSEQFF
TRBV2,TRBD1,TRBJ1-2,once,TGTGCCAGCAGTGAGGGACAGGGGGACCTTTTCGACTATGGCTACACCTTC,CASSEGQGDLFDYGYTF
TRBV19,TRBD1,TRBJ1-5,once,TGTGCCAGTAGAAGGAACTCGGGACAGACCAATCAGCCCCAGCATTTT,CASRRNSGQTNQPQHF
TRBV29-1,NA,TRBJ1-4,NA,TGCAGCGTTGTGGCAGGGAATGAAAAACTGTTTTTT,CSVVAGNEKLFF
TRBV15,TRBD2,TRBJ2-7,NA,TGTGCCACCAGCAGTACTAGCGAGGACCCCTACGAGCAGTACTTC,CATSSTSEDPYEQYF
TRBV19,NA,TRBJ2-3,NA,TGTGCCAGTAGTACGGACACCCAAAGCACAGATACGCAGTATTTT,CASSTDTQSTDTQYF
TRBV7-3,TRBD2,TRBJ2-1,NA,TGTGCCAGCAGCCCGACTAGCGGGGGGTACAATGAGCAGTTCTTC,CASSPTSGGYNEQFF
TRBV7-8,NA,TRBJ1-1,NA,TGTGCCAGCAGCTTACTTGGCAGGGATACTGAAGCTTTCTTT,CASSLLGRDTEAFF
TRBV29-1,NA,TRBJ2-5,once,TGCAGCGGGGGAGCCCTCCAAGAGACCCAGTACTTC,CSGGALQETQYF
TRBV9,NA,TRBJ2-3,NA,TGTGCCAGCGGATCACGGGTGGATACGCAGTATTTT,CASGSRVDTQYF
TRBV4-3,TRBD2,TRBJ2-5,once,TGCGCCAGCAGCCAAGTCCCAGCGGGGGAAGAGACCCAGTACTTC,CASSQVPAGEETQYF
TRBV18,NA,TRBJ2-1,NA,TGTGCCAGCTCACCTTCCCCTTCTTACAATGAGCAGTTCTTC,CASSPSPSYNEQFF
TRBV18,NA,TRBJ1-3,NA,TGTGCCAGCTCACCTCGAGCACCCGACTCTGGAAACACCATATATTTT,CASSPRAPDSGNTIYF
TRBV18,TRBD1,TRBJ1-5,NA,TGTGCCAGCTCACCTTTGGGGACAGGAGGGGGGGATCAGCCCCAGCATTTT,CASSPLGTGGGDQPQHF
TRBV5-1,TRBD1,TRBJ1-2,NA,TGCGCCAGCGGTCCCCGACAGGGGACTAATGGCTACACCTTC,CASGPRQGTNGYTF
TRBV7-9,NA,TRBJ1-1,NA,TGTGCCAGCAGCCTGGAGACGAGCTCCACTGAAGCTTTCTTT,CASSLETSSTEAFF